Presented here are 30 T cell receptor beta chains from one specimen sequenced in a study of cytomegalovirus exposure and HLA in healthy donors. PCR involved 60 Vbeta and 13 Jbeta primers. Libraries were prepared by immunoSEQ multiplex PCR; TCRdb keeps only in-frame clonotypes and omits some of them. The table shows about 150,000 clones, with around four fifths occurring only once. Sequenced sample: PBMCs. The receptors were sampled from a man aged 40-50 years in good health and CMV-seronegative.

The chain recombines TRBV6-1 with TRBJ1-5; D not certain. Looked up from germline, CDR1 is MNHNS and CDR2 is SASEGT. Between the trimmed V and J ends, which lost 4 bases and 4 bases, there was a span of 2 bases. This CDR3 has 11 amino acids. The CDR3 is CASSANQPQHF. The CDR3 nucleotides are TGTGCCAGCAGTGCTAATCAGCCCCAGCATTTT.

The rearrangement links TRBV7-9 to TRBJ2-1, with TRBD2 matching over 8 bases. Germline V gene lookup returns CDR1 SEHNR and CDR2 FQNEAQ (reference sequence). This CDR3 is 15 amino acids long. Losses at the gene ends were 8 bases for V and 6 bases for J; bases not matched to a gene: 12. CDR3 in amino acids: CASGPIRAGANEQFF. CDR3 nucleotides: TGTGCCAGCGGCCCAATCCGAGCGGGAGCCAATGAGCAGTTCTTC.

The gene calls are TRBV19 and TRBJ2-1, with 9 bases matching TRBD2. Germline CDR1 LNHDA, CDR2 SQIVND (reference sequence). This CDR3 region has 16 residues. Trimming removed 4 bases from V and 9 bases from J; junction bases left unmatched: 13. The CDR3 nucleotides read TGTGCCAGTAGTAACCGTCTGGCGGGGGGGCGTATTGAGCAGTTCTTC. It yields the protein CASSNRLAGGRIEQFF. Together with reference TRBV19 and TRBJ2-1, the CDR3 gives the full variable domain: DGGITQSPKYLFRKEGQNVTLSCEQNLNHDAMYWYRQDPGQGLRLIYYSQIVNDFQKGDIAEGYSVSREKKESFPLTVTSAQKNPTAFYLCASSNRLAGGRIEQFFGPGTRLTVL.

The chain links TRBV7-9 to TRBJ2-1; TRBD2 agrees at 7 bases. The germline V gene encodes CDR1 SEHNR and CDR2 FQNEAQ (reference sequence). The CDR3 totals 15 residues. Trimming cost V 4 bases and J 2 bases; bases outside gene matches: 5. The CDR3 loop is CASSSSSGTYNEQFF. The CDR3 DNA reads as TGTGCCAGCAGCTCCTCTAGCGGCACCTACAATGAGCAGTTCTTC. Full variable domain (missing parts from reference TRBV7-9 and TRBJ2-1): DTGVSQNPRHKITKRGQNVTFRCDPISEHNRLYWYRQTLGQGPEFLTYFQNEAQLEKSRLLSDRFSAERPKGSFSTLEIQRTEQGDSAMYLCASSSSSGTYNEQFFGPGTRLTVL.

The rearrangement links TRBV19 to TRBJ2-3; 9 bases agree with TRBD2. The CDR3 sequence is 15 residues long. Germline trimming cut 5 bases from V and 6 bases from J; bases unmatched to any gene: 9. Germline CDR1 and CDR2: LNHDA and SQIVND (reference sequence). The DNA of the CDR3 is TGTGCCAGTAGTTCCCGGCGGGAGGGCCGCGATACGCAGTATTTT. It codes for CASSSRREGRDTQYF.

This chain joins TRBV7-3 and TRBJ2-3; the D gene is possibly TRBD1 (6 bases). The germline V gene has CDR1 SGHTA and CDR2 FQGTGA. The CDR3 contains 15 residues. V gave up 2 bases and J gave up 0 bases, with 9 bases separating them. CDR3 loop: CASSLYGQSTDTQYF. The CDR3 DNA is TGTGCCAGCAGCTTATACGGACAGAGCACAGATACGCAGTATTTT.

This clone has a single count. The chain employs TRBV5-6 and TRBJ2-1; 8 bases match TRBD2. This CDR3 is built from 15 residues. With V trimmed by 2 bases and J by 4 bases, 5 bases remained unmatched. The germline CDR1 and CDR2 sequences are SGHDT and YYEEEE. The CDR3 spells CASSFGGGSYNEQFF. Written as DNA, the CDR3 is TGTGCCAGCAGCTTTGGCGGGGGGTCTTACAATGAGCAGTTCTTC.

A few counts support this clone. The gene calls are TRBV7-9 and TRBJ2-3; D possibly corresponds to TRBD2 (5 bases). The CDR3 totals 15 residues. V lost 3 bases to trimming and J lost 4 bases, with 14 bases between them. The germline V gene has CDR1 SEHNR and CDR2 FQNEAQ (reference sequence). CDR3 in amino acids: CASSFPGKAPDTQYF. In DNA, the CDR3 is TGTGCCAGCAGCTTCCCGGGAAAGGCCCCAGATACGCAGTATTTT. The full variable domain, in which reference TRBV7-9 and TRBJ2-3 provide the parts outside the CDR3, is DTGVSQNPRHKITKRGQNVTFRCDPISEHNRLYWYRQTLGQGPEFLTYFQNEAQLEKSRLLSDRFSAERPKGSFSTLEIQRTEQGDSAMYLCASSFPGKAPDTQYFGPGTRLTVL.

Only a few counts were recorded for this clone. The V gene is TRBV6-5, the J gene TRBJ2-3, with TRBD1 matching over 7 bases. The J segment lost 6 bases and the V segment lost 6 bases, leaving 9 bases of the junction unmatched. The CDR3 is 14 residues long. Germline V CDR1 and CDR2: MNHEY, SVGAGI. The DNA for the CDR3 is TGTGCCAGCAGGTGGGGACAGACCTCCGATACGCAGTATTTT. As protein: CASRWGQTSDTQYF.

To note about this clone: A junction end diverges from the germline sequence, so it may reflect a read error. This sequence joins TRBV2 and TRBJ1-5; TRBD1 agrees at 7 bases. Germline V gene sequence: CDR1 SNHLY, CDR2 FYNNEI. The CDR3 is 13 residues long. Written as DNA, the CDR3 is TGTGCCGGCAGGGGGACTTTCAATCAGCCCCAGCATTTT. It specifies CAGRGTFNQPQHF.

Details on this clone: The junction departs from germline at one end; a sequencing error may be responsible. The genes are TRBV7-7 and TRBJ2-5, with 10 bases that match TRBD2. This CDR3 has 15 amino acids. Per the germline V gene, CDR1 is SSHAT and CDR2 is FNYEAQ (reference sequence). Here the CDR3 reads CASSSLAGDQETQYF. Written as DNA, the CDR3 is TGTGCTAGCAGCAGTCTAGCGGGGGACCAAGAGACCCAGTACTTC.

This chain joins TRBV21-1 and TRBJ1-4. TRBV21-1 is reported as a pseudogene. This CDR3 region has 14 residues. CDR3 sequence reads: CASTSDWPNEKLFF. Here the CDR3 DNA reads TGTGCCAGCACCAGCGACTGGCCTAATGAAAAACTGTTTTTT.

The chain is built from TRBV5-1 and TRBJ2-7, with D hard to call. The CDR3 loop spans 12 amino acids. Trimming left V 4 bases short and J 3 bases short, with 8 bases between. Germline loops: CDR1 SGHRS, CDR2 YFSETQ. The CDR3 reads CASSHSDYEQYF. CDR3 in DNA: TGCGCCAGCAGCCACAGTGACTACGAGCAGTACTTC.

Notes on this clone: One end of the junction fails to match germline, which may point to a read error. V gene TRBV7-9 combines with J gene TRBJ1-1; 8 bases agree with TRBD1. The germline gives CDR1 SEHNR, CDR2 FQNEAQ (reference sequence). This CDR3 comprises 16 residues. The chain's CDR3 is CSSSSGQDPRNTEAFF. DNA for the CDR3: TGTTCCAGCAGCTCGGGACAGGATCCAAGAAACACTGAAGCTTTCTTT.

The rearrangement links TRBV15 to TRBJ2-1, with 7 bases that match TRBD1. This CDR3 contains 14 residues. Trimming took 3 bases from V and 5 from J; bases not matched to a gene: 4. Germline CDR1 and CDR2: LNHNV and YYDKDF (reference sequence). The CDR3: CATSRIDRDNEQFF. The CDR3 nucleotides are TGTGCCACCAGCAGGATAGACAGGGACAATGAGCAGTTCTTC.

The V and J genes are TRBV2 and TRBJ2-3; D is undetermined. V was trimmed by 2 bases and J by 1 base, leaving 13 bases between them. Germline CDR1 SNHLY, CDR2 FYNNEI. This CDR3 contains 16 residues. The CDR3 sequence is CASSEMWVGGTDTQYF. The DNA for the CDR3 is TGTGCCAGCAGTGAAATGTGGGTCGGAGGCACAGATACGCAGTATTTT.

The CDR3 DNA reads as TGTGCCAGTATAGCGGGGGGGGTCACTGAAGCTTTCTTT. Translated, it gives CASIAGGVTEAFF. The chain combines TRBV19 with TRBJ1-1; perhaps TRBD1 as D (5 bases). This CDR3 has 13 amino acids. Germline lookup yields CDR1 LNHDA and CDR2 SQIVND (reference sequence). The V end was cut by 7 bases, the J end by 4 bases, with 13 bases between.

The chain combines TRBV18 with TRBJ2-5; 10 positions agree with TRBD1. The V and J ends lost 4 bases and 5 bases, in that order; junction bases with no gene match: 7. CDR1 is KGHSH and CDR2 is LQKENI in the germline V gene. The CDR3 has 15 amino acids. CDR3 residues: CASSQSTGGGETQYF. In nucleotides, the CDR3 is TGTGCCAGCTCACAATCGACAGGGGGCGGTGAGACCCAGTACTTC.

This rearrangement joins TRBV7-2 to TRBJ2-3; no firm D call. The V end was cut by 1 base, the J end by 1 base, with 12 bases between. This CDR3 comprises 16 residues. Germline CDR1 SGHTA, CDR2 FQGNSA. Here the CDR3 reads CASSLGERRGTDTQYF. The CDR3, as DNA: TGTGCCAGCAGCTTAGGCGAGCGACGGGGCACAGATACGCAGTATTTT.

The V call is TRBV7-2, the J call TRBJ1-3; no clear D gene. The CDR3 runs 15 residues. Germline values: CDR1 SGHTA, CDR2 FQGNSA. V was shortened by 5 bases and J by 3 bases, with 14 bases between the two germline ends. DNA for the CDR3: TGTGCCAGCAGCCCCCAGGCGAATTATGGAAACACCATATATTTT. Translating it yields CASSPQANYGNTIYF.

The genes are TRBV7-9 and TRBJ2-7; 7 nucleotides line up with TRBD1. The germline V gene encodes CDR1 SEHNR and CDR2 FQNEAQ (reference sequence). The trim removed 6 bases at V and 5 bases at J, leaving 4 bases unmatched. The CDR3 is 12 amino acids. CDR3: CASRQTGDEQYF. CDR3 sequence (DNA): TGTGCCAGCAGACAAACAGGGGACGAGCAGTACTTC.

A few counts support this clone. At one end, the junction sequence differs from germline, possibly due to a read error. This rearrangement joins TRBV7-9 to TRBJ2-5; 10 bases agree with TRBD1. The CDR3 is 15 amino acids. CDR1 is SEHNR, CDR2 FQNEAQ, per germline (reference sequence). This CDR3 is CSSSLGWTGGETQYF. The CDR3 region has the DNA TGTTCCAGCAGCTTAGGATGGACAGGGGGGGAGACCCAGTACTTC.

V usage is TRBV2 and J usage is TRBJ1-1, with a possible D match to TRBD1 (6 bases). The germline V and J ends were trimmed by 4 bases and 2 bases, with 14 bases remaining between them. Germline lookup yields CDR1 SNHLY and CDR2 FYNNEI. The CDR3 is made up of 15 amino acids. CDR3 protein: CASSGATGRNTEAFF. The CDR3 DNA is TGTGCCAGCAGTGGGGCGACAGGAAGAAACACTGAAGCTTTCTTT.

The CDR3 sequence is CASSLTDRGANVLTF. The CDR3 bases are TGTGCCAGCAGCCTGACAGACCGAGGGGCCAACGTCCTGACTTTC. The gene calls are TRBV6-5 and TRBJ2-6; tentatively, D is TRBD1 (5 bases). The germline CDR1 and CDR2 sequences are MNHEY and SVGAGI. Trimming took 6 bases from V and 4 from J, leaving 13 bases between them. The length of the CDR3 is 15 residues.

The CDR3, as DNA: TGTGCCAGCAGCCCCCTCCCGTCGAACACCGGGGAGCTGTTTTTT. The encoded protein is CASSPLPSNTGELFF. The chain joins TRBV27 to TRBJ2-2; the D is unclear. Germline lookup yields CDR1 MNHEY and CDR2 SMNVEV (reference sequence). The CDR3 runs to 15 residues. The V and J ends lost 6 bases and 0 bases respectively, with 11 bases between them.

This clone came up a few times. V usage is TRBV9 and J usage is TRBJ1-2; 9 nucleotides match TRBD1. From germline, CDR1 is SGDLS and CDR2 YYNGEE. This CDR3 contains 14 residues. J lost 8 bases, V lost 3 bases, and 8 bases had no gene match. CDR3 protein: CASSAGTGPWGYTF. CDR3 bases: TGTGCCAGCAGCGCAGGGACAGGGCCCTGGGGCTACACCTTC.

A remark on this clone: This specimen includes other DNA sequences encoding the same CDR3. The genes are TRBV19 and TRBJ2-7; TRBD1 matches at 9 bases. CDR1 and CDR2 (germline): LNHDA, SQIVND (reference sequence). Trimming removed 5 bases from V and 3 bases from J; junction bases left unmatched: 8. The CDR3 sequence is 15 residues long. The CDR3: CASSFRTGASYEQYF. Written as DNA, the CDR3 is TGTGCCAGTAGTTTCAGGACAGGGGCGAGCTACGAGCAGTACTTC.

The CDR3 region is CASSSSGGGYGYTF. The CDR3 nucleotides are TGTGCCAGCAGCTCCTCGGGGGGAGGCTATGGCTACACCTTC. This chain connects TRBV11-2 to TRBJ1-2, with a possible D match to TRBD1 (5 bases). This CDR3 contains 14 residues. V shed 4 bases and J shed 4 bases, with 13 bases lying between them. From germline, CDR1 is SGHAT and CDR2 FQNNGV. Filled out from reference TRBV11-2 and TRBJ1-2, the complete variable domain reads EAGVAQSPRYKIIEKRQSVAFWCNPISGHATLYWYQQILGQGPKLLIQFQNNGVVDDSQLPKDRFSAERLKGVDSTLKIQPAKLEDSAVYLCASSSSGGGYGYTFGSGTRLTVV.

This chain links TRBV7-8 with TRBJ2-5, with 9 nucleotides matching TRBD2. CDR3 length equals 17 residues. CDR1 is SGHVS and CDR2 is FQNEAQ in the germline V gene. The V and J ends lost 5 bases and 1 base, in that order; junction bases with no gene match: 11. The DNA of the CDR3 is TGTGCCAGCAGCCCTTACGCAGCGGGAGGTCGCCAAGAGACCCAGTACTTC. Amino acids: CASSPYAAGGRQETQYF.

The rearrangement uses TRBV18 and TRBJ2-7; 10 bases align to TRBD2. This CDR3 region has 15 residues. J gave up 3 bases and V 3 bases, and 5 bases lay outside the gene matches. Germline V gene lookup returns CDR1 KGHSH and CDR2 LQKENI. CDR3 in DNA: TGTGCCAGCTCACCGGTAGCTAGCGGGAGCTACGAGCAGTACTTC. It translates to CASSPVASGSYEQYF.